This passage covers 17 T cell receptor beta chains from one sample sequenced in a study of blood T cell repertoires in COVID-19. Assay: immunoSEQ multiplex PCR; the TCRdb copy retains only in-frame clones and omits some. This sample has more than 95,000 clones, with roughly 80% found just once. The sequenced material came from peripheral blood. All receptors come from a human donor in a cohort sampled during active COVID-19.

The chain employs TRBV27 and TRBJ1-5; TRBD1 is a possible D gene (5 bases). Germline V gene lookup returns CDR1 MNHEY and CDR2 SMNVEV (reference sequence). This CDR3 has 14 residues. The ends were cut back, 6 bases at V and 6 bases at J, with 15 bases in the middle. CDR3 nucleotide sequence: TGTGCCAGCAGATTGCAGGGTGTTAGTCAGCCCCAGCATTTT. This gives the protein CASRLQGVSQPQHF.

This clone was observed a few times. This rearrangement joins TRBV19 to TRBJ2-6, with D unresolved. Deletions cut 3 bases from V and 1 base from J, with 10 bases between. This CDR3 has 16 amino acids. The germline CDR1 and CDR2 sequences are LNHDA and SQIVND (reference sequence). This CDR3 reads CASSIHSISGANVLTF. The DNA for the CDR3 is TGTGCCAGTAGTATCCACAGTATATCTGGGGCCAACGTCCTGACTTTC.

This clone was observed a handful of times. This chain links TRBV18 with TRBJ2-7, with 8 bases aligning to TRBD2. Germline trimming cut 3 bases from V and 0 bases from J; bases unmatched to any gene: 1. CDR1 KGHSH and CDR2 LQKENI come from the germline V gene. The CDR3 covers 14 residues. The CDR3 bases are TGTGCCAGCTCACCCGGGACTAGCTCCTACGAGCAGTACTTC. Amino acid sequence: CASSPGTSSYEQYF.

The CDR3 protein is CASSPPTGTGNTIYF. The CDR3 DNA reads as TGTGCCAGCTCACCACCGACAGGTACTGGAAACACCATATATTTT. The J gene is TRBJ1-3, the V gene TRBV18; D is possibly TRBD1 (6 bases). V shed 0 bases and J shed 2 bases, with 8 bases lying between them. CDR1 and CDR2 from the germline V gene are KGHSH and LQKENI. The CDR3 covers 15 residues.

The rearrangement joins TRBV27 to TRBJ1-1; maybe TRBD1 (6 bases). The CDR3 has 15 residues. Trimming left V 2 bases short and J 0 bases short, with 10 bases between. Germline CDR1 reads MNHEY; CDR2 reads SMNVEV (reference sequence). DNA of the CDR3: TGTGCCAGCAGTTTAAGCGGGACACTGAACACTGAAGCTTTCTTT. Its protein product is CASSLSGTLNTEAFF.

This chain's CDR3 is CASSLGQTGTEAFF. The CDR3 nucleotides are TGTGCCAGCAGCTTGGGACAAACGGGCACTGAAGCTTTCTTT. The genes are TRBV11-3 and TRBJ1-1, with D perhaps TRBD1 (6 bases). Trimming left V 3 bases short and J 4 bases short, with 12 bases between. CDR1 is SGHNT, CDR2 YENEEA, per germline. The CDR3 sequence is 14 residues long.

The genes are TRBV5-1 and TRBJ2-3, with 9 positions matching TRBD1. Germline V CDR1 and CDR2: SGHRS, YFSETQ. The CDR3 totals 15 residues. V gave up 2 bases and J gave up 1 base; unmatched junction bases: 2. The CDR3 loop is CASSLQGAGTDTQYF. The CDR3 nucleotides read TGCGCCAGCAGCTTACAGGGGGCTGGCACAGATACGCAGTATTTT.

The rearrangement links TRBV27 to TRBJ1-2, with D possibly TRBD1 on 6 matching bases. V gave up 3 bases and J gave up 0 bases, with 11 bases separating them. This CDR3 region has 15 residues. Germline V gene sequence: CDR1 MNHEY, CDR2 SMNVEV (reference sequence). CDR3 in amino acids: CASSFADRANYGYTF. DNA for the CDR3: TGTGCCAGCAGTTTCGCGGACAGAGCTAACTATGGCTACACCTTC.

This sequence joins TRBV19 and TRBJ1-3, with TRBD1 identical over 7 bases. The CDR3 runs to 17 residues. V trimming: 8 bases; J trimming: 0 bases; junction bases outside the gene matches: 13. Germline V lookup: CDR1 LNHDA, CDR2 SQIVND (reference sequence). CDR3 coding DNA: TGTGCCAGTCGACAAGGGGCAGGGGGTTCCTCTGGAAACACCATATATTTT. Translated: CASRQGAGGSSGNTIYF.

The V and J genes are TRBV15 and TRBJ1-5; 7 nucleotides match TRBD1. This CDR3 region has 14 residues. Germline CDR1 and CDR2: LNHNV and YYDKDF (reference sequence). The ends lost 3 bases at V and 7 bases at J; junction bases unmatched: 6. CDR3 in amino acids: CATSSRDSGQPQHF. Written as DNA, the CDR3 is TGTGCCACCAGCAGCCGGGACAGCGGCCAGCCCCAGCATTTT.

This clone has more than one count but fewer than ten. This sample also contains other DNA sequences that code for the same CDR3. This chain connects TRBV9 to TRBJ1-1; possible D gene TRBD1, 5 bases. The ends were cut back, 0 bases at V and 5 bases at J, with 11 bases in the middle. The CDR3 is 14 amino acids. Per the germline V gene, CDR1 is SGDLS and CDR2 is YYNGEE. CDR3: CASSVATGGTEAFF. CDR3 sequence (DNA): TGTGCCAGCAGCGTAGCTACTGGGGGGACTGAAGCTTTCTTT.

The table lists this clone with a count of one. This sequence joins TRBV6-5 and TRBJ2-1, with TRBD2 identical over 11 bases. Germline CDR1 and CDR2: MNHEY and SVGAGI. The CDR3 contains 14 residues. The J segment lost 10 bases and the V segment lost 6 bases, leaving 8 bases of the junction unmatched. CDR3 coding DNA: TGTGCCAGCAGGACTAGCGGGGCCGGTGACGAGCAGTTCTTC. Translation gives CASRTSGAGDEQFF.

The chain combines TRBV5-1 with TRBJ2-3, with 8 bases lining up with TRBD1. Germline CDR1 is SGHRS and CDR2 is YFSETQ. The V and J ends lost 4 bases and 3 bases, in that order; junction bases with no gene match: 7. The CDR3 consists of 15 residues. CDR3 sequence (DNA): TGCGCCAGCAGCACCCGGACAGGGCAGACAGATACGCAGTATTTT. Protein sequence: CASSTRTGQTDTQYF. The full variable domain, completed using reference TRBV5-1 and TRBJ2-3, is KAGVTQTPRYLIKTRGQQVTLSCSPISGHRSVSWYQQTPGQGLQFLFEYFSETQRNKGNFPGRFSGRQFSNSRSEMNVSTLELGDSALYLCASSTRTGQTDTQYFGPGTRLTVL.

V and J are TRBV18 and TRBJ1-2; 7 bases line up with TRBD1. The CDR3 length is 17 residues. The trim removed 0 bases at V and 1 base at J, leaving 8 bases unmatched. Germline V gene sequence: CDR1 KGHSH, CDR2 LQKENI. CDR3 residues: CASSPPPGTANNYGYTF. The DNA for the CDR3 is TGTGCCAGCTCACCACCTCCCGGGACAGCTAATAACTATGGCTACACCTTC.

DNA for the CDR3: TGTGCCAGCAGCTTCCAGGGGGCGGGCGAGCAGTACTTC. Protein sequence: CASSFQGAGEQYF. V gene TRBV11-2 combines with J gene TRBJ2-7; 8 bases map to TRBD1. Germline CDR1 SGHAT, CDR2 FQNNGV. This CDR3 spans 13 amino acids. After removal of 3 bases from V and 6 bases from J, the junction contained 4 bases not matched to a gene. Drawing the rest from reference TRBV11-2 and TRBJ2-7, the complete variable domain is EAGVAQSPRYKIIEKRQSVAFWCNPISGHATLYWYQQILGQGPKLLIQFQNNGVVDDSQLPKDRFSAERLKGVDSTLKIQPAKLEDSAVYLCASSFQGAGEQYFGPGTRLTVT.

The chain employs TRBV18 and TRBJ1-2, with TRBD1 matching over 8 bases. Losses at the gene ends were 3 bases for V and 6 bases for J; bases not matched to a gene: 6. CDR1 KGHSH and CDR2 LQKENI come from the germline V gene. The CDR3 spans 14 residues. The CDR3 coding sequence is TGTGCCAGCTCACCGGCAGGGGGCCGTGATGGCTACACCTTC. As protein: CASSPAGGRDGYTF.

The rearrangement joins TRBV5-1 to TRBJ1-1, with D tentatively TRBD1 (6 bases). Germline lookup yields CDR1 SGHRS and CDR2 YFSETQ. This CDR3 has 14 residues. V gave up 4 bases and J gave up 1 base, with 11 bases separating them. The CDR3 DNA follows: TGCGCCAGCAGCCCCGGGGGGCCGAACACTGAAGCTTTCTTT. This encodes CASSPGGPNTEAFF.